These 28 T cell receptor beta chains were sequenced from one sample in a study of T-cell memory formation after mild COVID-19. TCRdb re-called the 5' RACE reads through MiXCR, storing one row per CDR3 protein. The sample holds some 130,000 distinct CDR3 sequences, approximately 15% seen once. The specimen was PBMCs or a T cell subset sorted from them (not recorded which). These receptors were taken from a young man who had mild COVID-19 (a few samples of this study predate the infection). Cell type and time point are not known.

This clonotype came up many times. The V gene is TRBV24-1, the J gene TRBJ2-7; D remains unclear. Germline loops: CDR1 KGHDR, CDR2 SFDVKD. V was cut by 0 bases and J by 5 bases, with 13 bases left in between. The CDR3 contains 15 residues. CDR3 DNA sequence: TGTGCCACCAGTGATTTGCTGGTGGGTCGGAACGAGCAGTACGTC. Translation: CATSDLLVGRNEQYV.

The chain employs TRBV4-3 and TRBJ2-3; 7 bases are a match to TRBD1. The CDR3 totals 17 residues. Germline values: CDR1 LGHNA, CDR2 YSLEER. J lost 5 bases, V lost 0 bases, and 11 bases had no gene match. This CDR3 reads CASSQEEARHRGDTQYF. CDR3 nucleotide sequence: TGCGCCAGCAGCCAAGAGGAAGCCAGGCACAGGGGAGATACGCAGTATTTT.

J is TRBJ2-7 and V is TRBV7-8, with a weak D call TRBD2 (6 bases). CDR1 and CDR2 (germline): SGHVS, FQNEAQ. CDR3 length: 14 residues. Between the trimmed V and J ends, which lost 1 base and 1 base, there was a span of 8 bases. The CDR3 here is CASSLGGASYEQYF. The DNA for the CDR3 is TGTGCCAGCAGCTTAGGCGGGGCGTCCTACGAGCAGTACTTC.

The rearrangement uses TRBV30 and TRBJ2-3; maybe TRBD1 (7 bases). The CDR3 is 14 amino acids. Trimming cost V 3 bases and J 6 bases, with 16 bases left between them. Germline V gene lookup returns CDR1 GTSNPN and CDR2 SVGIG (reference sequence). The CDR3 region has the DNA TGTGCCTGGAGCCGCGGGACAGCAGGGGATACGCAGTATTTT. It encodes CAWSRGTAGDTQYF.

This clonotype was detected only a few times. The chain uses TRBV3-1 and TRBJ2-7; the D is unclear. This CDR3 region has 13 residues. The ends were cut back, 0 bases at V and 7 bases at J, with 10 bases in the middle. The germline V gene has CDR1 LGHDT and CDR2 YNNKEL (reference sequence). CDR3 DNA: TGTGCCAGCAGCCAAGATACGAGTTGGGAGCAGTACTTC. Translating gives CASSQDTSWEQYF.

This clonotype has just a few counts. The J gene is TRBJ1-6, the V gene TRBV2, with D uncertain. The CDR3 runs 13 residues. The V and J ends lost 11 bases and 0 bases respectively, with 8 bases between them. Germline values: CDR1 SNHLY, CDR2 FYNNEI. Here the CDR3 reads CARRSSYNSPLHF. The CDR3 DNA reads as TGTGCCCGACGTAGCTCCTATAATTCACCCCTCCACTTT.

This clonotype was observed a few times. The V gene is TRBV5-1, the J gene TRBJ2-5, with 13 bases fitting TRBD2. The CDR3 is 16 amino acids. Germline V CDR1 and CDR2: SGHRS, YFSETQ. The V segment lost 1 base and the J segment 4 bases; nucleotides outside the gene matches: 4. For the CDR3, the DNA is TGCGCCAGCAGCTTGACTAGCGGGGGGGCTGGAGAGACCCAGTACTTC. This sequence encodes CASSLTSGGAGETQYF.

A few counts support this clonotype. The CDR3 protein is CASSLRSQPDTQYF. The CDR3 DNA reads TGTGCCAGCAGCTTAAGGAGTCAGCCAGATACGCAGTATTTT. V and J are TRBV7-2 and TRBJ2-3; D remains unclear. The CDR3 has 14 amino acids. Germline V gene data show CDR1 as SGHTA and CDR2 as FQGNSA. V lost 2 bases and J 4 bases, leaving 10 bases between the germline ends.

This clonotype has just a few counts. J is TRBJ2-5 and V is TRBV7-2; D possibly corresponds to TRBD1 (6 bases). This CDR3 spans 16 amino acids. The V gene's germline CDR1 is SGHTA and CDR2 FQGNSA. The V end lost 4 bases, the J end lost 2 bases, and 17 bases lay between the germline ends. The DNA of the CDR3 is TGTGCCAGCAGCTCGAGGAAAACAGGGTTTCAAGAGACCCAGTACTTC. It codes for CASSSRKTGFQETQYF.

This CDR3 reads CASSTDGANYGYTF. The CDR3 bases are TGCGCCAGCAGCACGGACGGAGCTAACTATGGCTACACCTTC. The chain is built from TRBV5-1 and TRBJ1-2; D call uncertain. Trimming cost V 4 bases and J 0 bases, with 10 bases left between them. Per the germline V gene, CDR1 is SGHRS and CDR2 is YFSETQ. CDR3 length: 14 amino acids.

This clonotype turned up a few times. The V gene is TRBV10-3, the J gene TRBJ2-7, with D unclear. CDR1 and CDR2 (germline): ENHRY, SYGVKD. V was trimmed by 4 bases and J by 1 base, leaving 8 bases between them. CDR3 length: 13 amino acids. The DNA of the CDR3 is TGTGCCATCAGTGCCCAGGTATCCTACGAGCAGTACTTC. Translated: CAISAQVSYEQYF.

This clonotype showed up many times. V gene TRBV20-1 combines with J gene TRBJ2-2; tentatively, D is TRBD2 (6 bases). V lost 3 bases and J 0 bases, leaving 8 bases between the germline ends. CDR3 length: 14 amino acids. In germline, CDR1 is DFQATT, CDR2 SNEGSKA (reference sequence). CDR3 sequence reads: CSARVAANTGELFF. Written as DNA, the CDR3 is TGCAGTGCTAGGGTAGCGGCGAACACCGGGGAGCTGTTTTTT.

The CDR3 DNA is TGTGCCTGGAGTTCGGGGACAGGTGGCTACACCTTC. This translates into CAWSSGTGGYTF. The chain links TRBV30 to TRBJ1-2; 8 nucleotides line up with TRBD1. This CDR3 comprises 12 residues. The germline CDR1 and CDR2 sequences are GTSNPN and SVGIG (reference sequence). The ends lost 2 bases at V and 7 bases at J; junction bases unmatched: 3. The full variable domain, completed using reference TRBV30 and TRBJ1-2, is SQTIHQWPATLVQPVGSPLSLECTVEGTSNPNLYWYRQAAGRGLQLLFYSVGIGQISSEVPQNLSASRPQDRQFILSSKKLLLSDSGFYLCAWSSGTGGYTFGSGTRLTVV.

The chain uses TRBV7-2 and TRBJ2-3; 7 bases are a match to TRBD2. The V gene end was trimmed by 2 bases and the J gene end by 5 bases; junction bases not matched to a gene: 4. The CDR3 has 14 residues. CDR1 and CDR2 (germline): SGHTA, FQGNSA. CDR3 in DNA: TGTGCCAGCAGCTTAAGACGGGGGGTAGATACGCAGTATTTT. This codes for CASSLRRGVDTQYF.

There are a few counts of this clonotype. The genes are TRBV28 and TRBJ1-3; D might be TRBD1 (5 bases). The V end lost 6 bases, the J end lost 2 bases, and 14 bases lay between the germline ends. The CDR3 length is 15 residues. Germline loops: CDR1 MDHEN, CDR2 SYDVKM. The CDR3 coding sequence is TGTGCCAGCAGCCTGGCCGGGGCAGCTGGAAACACCATATATTTT. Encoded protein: CASSLAGAAGNTIYF.

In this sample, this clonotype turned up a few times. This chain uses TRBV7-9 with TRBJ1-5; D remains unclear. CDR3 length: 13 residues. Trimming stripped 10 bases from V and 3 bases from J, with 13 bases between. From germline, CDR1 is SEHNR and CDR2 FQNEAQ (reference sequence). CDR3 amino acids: CATRDTANQPQHF. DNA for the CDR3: TGTGCCACTAGAGACACGGCCAATCAGCCCCAGCATTTT.

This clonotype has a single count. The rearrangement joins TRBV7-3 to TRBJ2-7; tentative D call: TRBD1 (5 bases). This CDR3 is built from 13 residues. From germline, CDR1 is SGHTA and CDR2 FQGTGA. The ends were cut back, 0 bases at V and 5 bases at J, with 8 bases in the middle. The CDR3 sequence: CASSLTGAHEQYV. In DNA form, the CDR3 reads TGTGCCAGCAGCTTAACAGGGGCCCACGAGCAGTACGTC.

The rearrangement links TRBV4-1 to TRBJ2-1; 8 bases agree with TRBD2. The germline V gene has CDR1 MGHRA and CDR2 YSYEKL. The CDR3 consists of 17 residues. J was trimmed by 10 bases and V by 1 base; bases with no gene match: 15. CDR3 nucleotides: TGCGCCAGCAGCCAAGCCGGTGTCGGGGGGGCCGAGGACGAGCAGTTCTTC. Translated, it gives CASSQAGVGGAEDEQFF.

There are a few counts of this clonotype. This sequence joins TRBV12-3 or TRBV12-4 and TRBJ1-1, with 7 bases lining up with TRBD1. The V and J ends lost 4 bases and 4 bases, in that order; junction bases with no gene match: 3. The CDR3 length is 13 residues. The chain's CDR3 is CASSWGDSTEAFF. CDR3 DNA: TGTGCCAGCAGTTGGGGGGACAGCACTGAAGCTTTCTTT.

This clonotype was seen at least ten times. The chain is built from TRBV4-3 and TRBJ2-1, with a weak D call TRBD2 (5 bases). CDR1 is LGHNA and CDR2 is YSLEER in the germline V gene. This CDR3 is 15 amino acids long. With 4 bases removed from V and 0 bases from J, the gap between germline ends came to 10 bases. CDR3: CASSRRSGSYNEQFF. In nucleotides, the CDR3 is TGCGCCAGCAGCCGGAGGTCCGGCTCCTACAATGAGCAGTTCTTC.

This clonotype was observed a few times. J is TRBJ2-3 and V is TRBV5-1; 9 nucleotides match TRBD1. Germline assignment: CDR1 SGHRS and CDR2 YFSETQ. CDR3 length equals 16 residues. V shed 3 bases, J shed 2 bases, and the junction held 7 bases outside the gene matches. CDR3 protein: CASSSIGQGITDTQYF. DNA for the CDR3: TGCGCCAGCAGCTCAATAGGACAGGGGATCACAGATACGCAGTATTTT.

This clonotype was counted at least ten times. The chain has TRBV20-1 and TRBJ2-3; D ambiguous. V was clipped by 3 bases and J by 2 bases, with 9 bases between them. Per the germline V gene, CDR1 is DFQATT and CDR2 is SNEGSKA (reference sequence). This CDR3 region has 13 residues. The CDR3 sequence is CSASAVLTDTQYF. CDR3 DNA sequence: TGCAGTGCTAGCGCCGTCCTCACAGATACGCAGTATTTT.

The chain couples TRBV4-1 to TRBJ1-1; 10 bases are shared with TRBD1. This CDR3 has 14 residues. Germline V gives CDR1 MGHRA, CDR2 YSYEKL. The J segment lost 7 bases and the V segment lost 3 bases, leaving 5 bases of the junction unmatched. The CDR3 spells CASSHPGQGGEAFF. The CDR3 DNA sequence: TGCGCCAGCAGCCATCCAGGACAGGGGGGTGAAGCTTTCTTT.

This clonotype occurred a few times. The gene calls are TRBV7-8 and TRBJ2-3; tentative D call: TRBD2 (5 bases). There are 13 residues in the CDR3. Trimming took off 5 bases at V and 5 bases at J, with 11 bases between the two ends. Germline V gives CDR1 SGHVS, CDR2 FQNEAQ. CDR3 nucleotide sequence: TGTGCCAGCAGCCAGGACTTCCAAGATACGCAGTATTTT. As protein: CASSQDFQDTQYF.

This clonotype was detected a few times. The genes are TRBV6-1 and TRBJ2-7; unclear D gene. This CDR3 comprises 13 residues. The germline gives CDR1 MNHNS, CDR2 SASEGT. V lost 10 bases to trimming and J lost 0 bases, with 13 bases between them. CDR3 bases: TGTGCCACCCGGAACGGCCACTCCTACGAGCAGTACGTC. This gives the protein CATRNGHSYEQYV.

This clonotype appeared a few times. Here the CDR3 reads CASSPAAGVNIQYF. CDR3 coding DNA: TGTGCCAGCTCACCCGCGGCAGGGGTGAACATTCAGTACTTC. The chain employs TRBV18 and TRBJ2-4; TRBD1 might be the D (6 bases). This CDR3 spans 14 amino acids. Germline values: CDR1 KGHSH, CDR2 LQKENI. V was clipped by 3 bases and J by 7 bases, with 13 bases between them. The whole variable domain, filled in from reference TRBV18 and TRBJ2-4, reads NAGVMQNPRHLVRRRGQEARLRCSPMKGHSHVYWYRQLPEEGLKFMVYLQKENIIDESGMPKERFSAEFPKEGPSILRIQQVVRGDSAAYFCASSPAAGVNIQYFGAGTRLSVL.

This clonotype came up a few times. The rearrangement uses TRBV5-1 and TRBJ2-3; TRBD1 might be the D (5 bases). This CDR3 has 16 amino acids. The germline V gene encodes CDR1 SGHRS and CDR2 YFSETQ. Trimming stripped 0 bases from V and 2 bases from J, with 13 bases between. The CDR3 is CASSLVSRALTDTQYF. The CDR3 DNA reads TGCGCCAGCAGCTTGGTATCCAGGGCCCTCACAGATACGCAGTATTTT.

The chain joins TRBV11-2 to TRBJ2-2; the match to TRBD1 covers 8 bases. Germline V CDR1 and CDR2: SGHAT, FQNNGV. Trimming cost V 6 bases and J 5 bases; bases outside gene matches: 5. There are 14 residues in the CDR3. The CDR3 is CASRMDRVTGELFF. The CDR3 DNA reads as TGTGCCAGCAGGATGGACAGGGTGACCGGGGAGCTGTTTTTT.